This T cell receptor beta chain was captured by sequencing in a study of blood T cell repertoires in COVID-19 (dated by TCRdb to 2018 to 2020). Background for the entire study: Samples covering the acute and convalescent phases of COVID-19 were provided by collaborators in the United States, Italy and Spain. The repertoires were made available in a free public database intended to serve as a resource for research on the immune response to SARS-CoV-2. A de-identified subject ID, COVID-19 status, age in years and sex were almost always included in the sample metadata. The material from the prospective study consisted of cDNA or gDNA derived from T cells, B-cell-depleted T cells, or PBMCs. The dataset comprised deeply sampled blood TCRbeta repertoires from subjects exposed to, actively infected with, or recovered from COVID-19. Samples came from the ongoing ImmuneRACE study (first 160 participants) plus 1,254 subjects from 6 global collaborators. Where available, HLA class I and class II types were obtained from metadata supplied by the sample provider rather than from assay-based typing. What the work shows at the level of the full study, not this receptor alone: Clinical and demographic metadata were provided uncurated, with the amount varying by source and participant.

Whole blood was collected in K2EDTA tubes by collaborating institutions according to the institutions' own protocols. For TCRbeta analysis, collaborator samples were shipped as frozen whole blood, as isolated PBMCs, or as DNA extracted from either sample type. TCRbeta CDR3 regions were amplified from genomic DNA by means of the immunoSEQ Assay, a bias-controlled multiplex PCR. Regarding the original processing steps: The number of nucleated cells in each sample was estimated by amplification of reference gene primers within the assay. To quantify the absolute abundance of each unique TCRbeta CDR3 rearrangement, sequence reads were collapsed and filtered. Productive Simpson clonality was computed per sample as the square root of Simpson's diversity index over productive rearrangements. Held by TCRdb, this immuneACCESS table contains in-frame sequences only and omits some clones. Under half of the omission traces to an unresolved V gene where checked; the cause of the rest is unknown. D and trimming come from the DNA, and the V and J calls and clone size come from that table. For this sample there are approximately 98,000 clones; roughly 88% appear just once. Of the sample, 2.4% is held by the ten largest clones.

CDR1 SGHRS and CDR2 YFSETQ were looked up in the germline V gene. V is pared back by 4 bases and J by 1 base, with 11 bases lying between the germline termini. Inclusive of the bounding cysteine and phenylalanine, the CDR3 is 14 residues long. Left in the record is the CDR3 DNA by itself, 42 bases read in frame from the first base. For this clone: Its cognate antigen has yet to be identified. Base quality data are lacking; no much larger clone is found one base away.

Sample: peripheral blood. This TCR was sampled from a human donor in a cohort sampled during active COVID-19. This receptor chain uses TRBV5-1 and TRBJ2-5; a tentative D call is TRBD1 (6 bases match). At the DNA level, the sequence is TGCGCCAGCAGCGCCGAGGGGGTCCAAGAGACCCAGTACTTC. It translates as CASSAEGVQETQYF.